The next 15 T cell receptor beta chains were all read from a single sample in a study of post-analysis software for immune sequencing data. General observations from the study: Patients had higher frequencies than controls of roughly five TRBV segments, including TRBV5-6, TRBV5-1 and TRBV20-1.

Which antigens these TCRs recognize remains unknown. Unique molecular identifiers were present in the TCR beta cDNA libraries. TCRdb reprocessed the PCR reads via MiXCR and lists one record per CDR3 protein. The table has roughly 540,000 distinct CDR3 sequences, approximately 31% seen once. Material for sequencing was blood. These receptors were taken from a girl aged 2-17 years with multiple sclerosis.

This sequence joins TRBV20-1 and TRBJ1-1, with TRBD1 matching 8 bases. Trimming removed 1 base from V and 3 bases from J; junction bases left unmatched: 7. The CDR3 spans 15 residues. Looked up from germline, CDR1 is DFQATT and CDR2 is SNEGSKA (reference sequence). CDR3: CSARGPRGLDTEAFF. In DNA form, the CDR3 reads TGCAGTGCTAGAGGCCCCAGGGGGCTGGACACTGAAGCTTTCTTT.

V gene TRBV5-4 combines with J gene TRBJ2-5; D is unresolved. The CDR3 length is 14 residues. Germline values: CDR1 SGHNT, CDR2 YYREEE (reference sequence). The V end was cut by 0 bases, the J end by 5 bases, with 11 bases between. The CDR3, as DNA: TGTGCCAGCAGCTTGGACAGAGAAGGGGAGACCCAGTACTTC. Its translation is CASSLDREGETQYF.

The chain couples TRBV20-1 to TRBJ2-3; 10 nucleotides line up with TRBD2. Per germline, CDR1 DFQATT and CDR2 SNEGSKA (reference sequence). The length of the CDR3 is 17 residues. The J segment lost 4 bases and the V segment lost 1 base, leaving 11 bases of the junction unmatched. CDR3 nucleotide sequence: TGCAGTGCTAGAGCGGCTAGCGGGGGAACGGGCGCAGATACGCAGTATTTT. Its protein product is CSARAASGGTGADTQYF.

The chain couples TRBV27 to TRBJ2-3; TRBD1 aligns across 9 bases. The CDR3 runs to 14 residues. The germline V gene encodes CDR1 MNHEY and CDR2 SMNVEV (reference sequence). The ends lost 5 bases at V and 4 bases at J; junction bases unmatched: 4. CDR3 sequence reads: CASSNRGRPDTQYF. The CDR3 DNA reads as TGTGCCAGCAGTAACAGGGGGCGACCAGATACGCAGTATTTT.

The CDR3 spells CSAQSTGIHEQYF. The CDR3 bases are TGCAGTGCTCAGTCCACAGGAATCCACGAGCAGTACTTC. This chain connects TRBV20-1 to TRBJ2-7; D possibly corresponds to TRBD1 (5 bases). Deletions cut 5 bases from V and 5 bases from J, with 16 bases between. This CDR3 has 13 residues. From germline, CDR1 is DFQATT and CDR2 SNEGSKA (reference sequence).

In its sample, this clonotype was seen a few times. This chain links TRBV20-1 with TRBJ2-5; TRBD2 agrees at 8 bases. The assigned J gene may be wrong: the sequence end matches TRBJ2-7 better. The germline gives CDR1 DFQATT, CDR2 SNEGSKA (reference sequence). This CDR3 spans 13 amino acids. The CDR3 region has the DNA TGCAGTGGTAAGGACCTAGCGGGTCCCGAGCAGTACTTC. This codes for CSGKDLAGPEQYF.

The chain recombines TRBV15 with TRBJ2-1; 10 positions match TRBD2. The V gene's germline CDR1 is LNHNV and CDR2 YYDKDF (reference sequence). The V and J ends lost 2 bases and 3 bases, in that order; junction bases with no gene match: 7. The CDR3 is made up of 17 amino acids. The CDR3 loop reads CATSRSGAGGYYNEQFF. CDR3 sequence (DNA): TGTGCCACCAGCAGAAGCGGAGCGGGGGGGTACTACAATGAGCAGTTCTTC.

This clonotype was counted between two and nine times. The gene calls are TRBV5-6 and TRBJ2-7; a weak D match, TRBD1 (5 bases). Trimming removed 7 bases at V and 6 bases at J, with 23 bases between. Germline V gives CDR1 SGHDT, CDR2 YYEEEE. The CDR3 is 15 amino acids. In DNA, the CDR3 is TGTGCCAGCTGCCCCTCCGTTGGGGCCCTCGGCGAGCAGTACTTC. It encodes CASCPSVGALGEQYF.

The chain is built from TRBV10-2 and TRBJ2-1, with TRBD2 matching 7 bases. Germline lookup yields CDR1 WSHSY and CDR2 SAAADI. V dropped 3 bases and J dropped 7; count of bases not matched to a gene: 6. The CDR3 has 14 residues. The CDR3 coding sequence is TGCGCCAGCAGTGATACATCAGCGGGAAATGAGCAGTTCTTC. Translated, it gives CASSDTSAGNEQFF.

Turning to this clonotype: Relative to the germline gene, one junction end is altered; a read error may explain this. This chain's CDR3 is CSTRDLRTGGMANYGYTF. DNA of the CDR3: TGCAGTACTAGAGATCTAAGGACAGGGGGCATGGCTAACTATGGCTACACCTTC. This sequence joins TRBV20-1 and TRBJ1-2, with 11 nucleotides matching TRBD1. CDR3 length equals 18 residues. Germline lookup yields CDR1 DFQATT and CDR2 SNEGSKA (reference sequence).

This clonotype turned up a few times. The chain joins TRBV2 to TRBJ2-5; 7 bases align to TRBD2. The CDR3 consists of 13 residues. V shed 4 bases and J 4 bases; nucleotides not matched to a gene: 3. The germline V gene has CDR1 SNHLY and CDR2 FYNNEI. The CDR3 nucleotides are TGTGCCAGCAGTGCCGAGCGGGGAGAGACCCAGTACTTC. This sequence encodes CASSAERGETQYF.

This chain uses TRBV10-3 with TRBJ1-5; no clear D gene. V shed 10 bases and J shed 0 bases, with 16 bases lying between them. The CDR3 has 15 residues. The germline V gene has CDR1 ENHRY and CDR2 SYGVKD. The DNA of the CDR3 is TGTGCCACCTCCGGACCTCAGGATAGCAATCAGCCCCAGCATTTT. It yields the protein CATSGPQDSNQPQHF.

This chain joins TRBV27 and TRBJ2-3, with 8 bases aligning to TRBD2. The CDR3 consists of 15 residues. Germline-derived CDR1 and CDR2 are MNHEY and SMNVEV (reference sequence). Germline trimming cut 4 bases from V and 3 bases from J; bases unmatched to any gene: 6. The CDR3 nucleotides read TGTGCCAGCAGTTCACCGGGACTAGAGACAGATACGCAGTATTTT. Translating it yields CASSSPGLETDTQYF.

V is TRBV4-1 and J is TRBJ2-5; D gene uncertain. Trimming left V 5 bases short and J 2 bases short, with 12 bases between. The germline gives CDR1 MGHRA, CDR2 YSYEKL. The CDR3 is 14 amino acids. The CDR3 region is CASSRKATQETQYF. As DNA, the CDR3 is TGCGCCAGCAGCAGAAAGGCCACACAAGAGACCCAGTACTTC.

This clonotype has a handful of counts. The DNA of the CDR3 is TGCAGTGCTAGTGCTCCGTTAATCGGGGGAGAGACCCAGTACTTC. Translating it yields CSASAPLIGGETQYF. This rearrangement joins TRBV20-1 to TRBJ2-5, with D possibly being TRBD2 (6 bases). V was trimmed by 3 bases and J by 4 bases, leaving 18 bases between them. From germline, CDR1 is DFQATT and CDR2 SNEGSKA (reference sequence). The CDR3 contains 15 residues.